This T cell receptor beta chain is drawn from a study of blood T cell repertoires in COVID-19. About the study: COVID-19 samples collected from the United States, Italy and Spain covered acute and convalescent phases.

This clone is a singleton in its sample. Trimming removed 5 bases from V and 7 bases from J, with 18 bases in between. The CDR3 contains 15 residues. The germline V gene encodes CDR1 SGHTA and CDR2 FQGTGA. As originally analysed: By means of reference gene primer amplification, nucleated cell counts were estimated. Profiling relied on immunoSEQ multiplex PCR, and the TCRdb table lists in-frame clones only, not all of them. Clone size and V and J calls were adopted from that table, with D and trimming inferred from the DNA. Among fewer than 350,000 clones listed, approximately 91% were seen once. The J gene is TRBJ2-1, the V gene TRBV7-3, with D maybe TRBD2 (5 bases). Material for sequencing was PBMCs or T cells enriched from blood (not recorded which). The clonotype originates from a woman in her 30s who had been exposed to COVID-19. The CDR3 sequence is CASSPSARGENEQFF. DNA for the CDR3: TGTGCCAGCAGCCCATCTGCCCGGGGTGAGAATGAGCAGTTCTTC.